The T cell receptor beta chain described here comes from a study of OX40 agonist ivuxolimab in advanced cancers. The ends lost 0 bases at V and 10 bases at J; junction bases unmatched: 6. Germline CDR1 is LNHDA and CDR2 is SQIVND (reference sequence). This CDR3 has 14 residues. The assay was immunoSEQ multiplex PCR, and TCRdb's table has in-frame clones only and misses some. This table has fewer than 25,000 clones, almost 85% appearing once. The receptor's source is an adult with an advanced solid tumor such as melanoma, head and neck, liver or kidney cancer. The sequenced sample was CD4+ or CD8+ T cells sorted from blood, obtained in a trial of the OX40 agonist ivuxolimab. The gene calls are TRBV19 and TRBJ2-4, with 7 bases lining up with TRBD2. Here the CDR3 DNA reads TGTGCCAGTAGTATAGACGGGGGGACGCGGATTCAGTACTTC. As protein: CASSIDGGTRIQYF. Filled out from reference TRBV19 and TRBJ2-4, the complete variable domain reads DGGITQSPKYLFRKEGQNVTLSCEQNLNHDAMYWYRQDPGQGLRLIYYSQIVNDFQKGDIAEGYSVSREKKESFPLTVTSAQKNPTAFYLCASSIDGGTRIQYFGAGTRLSVL.